Listed below are T cell receptor beta chains from one sample, sequenced in a study of cytomegalovirus exposure and HLA in healthy donors. Sequencing used immunoSEQ multiplex PCR; TCRdb keeps in-frame clones, though not all of them. Of about 180,000 clones listed, 70% to 75% were seen once; the top ten hold 2.5% to 3.5%. The sequencing input was PBMCs. These receptors all come from a male donor in good health and CMV-seronegative. The CDR3 runs from the conserved cysteine through the conserved F or W. Each record gives: clone size, D gene, J gene, V gene, CDR3 length, CDR3 protein, CDR3 DNA. The D gene is left open where the match is weak. Clone size is given for some rows only: seen once, a few or many times, or a class if the clone is expanded.

clone_size: .; d_call: .; j_call: TRBJ1-5; v_call: TRBV4-1; cdr3_length: 14; cdr3_aa: CASSPPGSFQPQHF; cdr3_nt: TGCGCCAGCAGCCCTCCCGGGAGTTTTCAGCCCCAGCATTTT
clone_size: .; d_call: TRBD2; j_call: TRBJ2-1; v_call: TRBV9; cdr3_length: 18; cdr3_aa: CASSVRSDMLAGVNEQFF; cdr3_nt: TGTGCCAGCAGCGTTCGGTCTGACATGCTAGCGGGGGTCAATGAGCAGTTCTTC
clone_size: once; d_call: .; j_call: TRBJ1-3; v_call: TRBV29-1; cdr3_length: 13; cdr3_aa: CSVSPGSGNTIYF; cdr3_nt: TGCAGCGTTAGTCCCGGGTCTGGAAACACCATATATTTT
clone_size: once; d_call: TRBD1; j_call: TRBJ1-5; v_call: TRBV6-5; cdr3_length: 14; cdr3_aa: CASSYERGRQPQHF; cdr3_nt: TGTGCCAGCAGTTACGAGAGGGGGCGCCAGCCCCAGCATTTT
clone_size: .; d_call: TRBD2; j_call: TRBJ2-1; v_call: TRBV6-5; cdr3_length: 13; cdr3_aa: CASSSALALQEFF; cdr3_nt: TGTGCCAGCAGTTCCGCACTAGCGTTGCAGGAGTTCTTC
clone_size: .; d_call: TRBD2; j_call: TRBJ2-4; v_call: TRBV7-2; cdr3_length: 15; cdr3_aa: CASSRGGTAKNIQYF; cdr3_nt: TGTGCCAGCAGCCGGGGGGGGACGGCTAAAAACATTCAGTACTTC
clone_size: .; d_call: .; j_call: TRBJ1-1; v_call: TRBV19; cdr3_length: 14; cdr3_aa: CASNTNRVYTEAFF; cdr3_nt: TGTGCCAGTAATACAAACAGGGTCTACACTGAAGCTTTCTTT
clone_size: .; d_call: TRBD1; j_call: TRBJ1-3; v_call: TRBV5-1; cdr3_length: 15; cdr3_aa: CASSDNRGYGNTIYF; cdr3_nt: TGCGCCAGCAGCGATAACAGGGGCTATGGAAACACCATATATTTT
clone_size: once; d_call: .; j_call: TRBJ2-1; v_call: TRBV28; cdr3_length: 15; cdr3_aa: CASSWGGRALGEQFF; cdr3_nt: TGTGCCAGCAGTTGGGGGGGGCGAGCGTTGGGTGAGCAGTTCTTC
clone_size: .; d_call: TRBD1; j_call: TRBJ1-4; v_call: TRBV18; cdr3_length: 16; cdr3_aa: CASSPPGGTGLGKLFF; cdr3_nt: TGTGCCAGCTCACCACCCGGTGGGACAGGGTTAGGAAAACTGTTTTTT
clone_size: .; d_call: .; j_call: TRBJ1-6; v_call: TRBV25-1; cdr3_length: 15; cdr3_aa: CASKDRPGSDSPLHF; cdr3_nt: TGTGCCAGCAAGGATAGGCCGGGAAGCGACTCACCCCTCCACTTT
clone_size: .; d_call: .; j_call: TRBJ1-5; v_call: TRBV4-3; cdr3_length: 13; cdr3_aa: CASSPETRSPQHF; cdr3_nt: TGCGCCAGCAGCCCGGAAACTAGATCGCCCCAGCATTTT
clone_size: .; d_call: .; j_call: TRBJ1-1; v_call: TRBV18; cdr3_length: 13; cdr3_aa: CASSPSPGTEAFF; cdr3_nt: TGTGCCAGCTCACCCTCCCCGGGGACTGAAGCTTTCTTT
clone_size: .; d_call: .; j_call: TRBJ2-2; v_call: TRBV19; cdr3_length: 18; cdr3_aa: CASSTLLQAIENTGELFF; cdr3_nt: TGTGCCAGTAGTACCTTATTGCAGGCGATAGAGAACACCGGGGAGCTGTTTTTT
clone_size: .; d_call: .; j_call: TRBJ1-5; v_call: TRBV28; cdr3_length: 14; cdr3_aa: CASSARGLNQPQHF; cdr3_nt: TGTGCCAGCAGTGCCCGAGGGTTAAATCAGCCCCAGCATTTT
clone_size: few; d_call: .; j_call: TRBJ2-2; v_call: TRBV27; cdr3_length: 12; cdr3_aa: CASSGLTGELFF; cdr3_nt: TGTGCCAGCAGTGGCCTCACCGGGGAGCTGTTTTTT
clone_size: .; d_call: TRBD1; j_call: TRBJ2-7; v_call: TRBV19; cdr3_length: 15; cdr3_aa: CASSTEGQGSYEQYF; cdr3_nt: TGTGCCAGTAGTACCGAGGGACAGGGGTCCTACGAGCAGTACTTC
clone_size: few; d_call: TRBD2; j_call: TRBJ2-7; v_call: TRBV28; cdr3_length: 15; cdr3_aa: CASSLAASGSHEQYF; cdr3_nt: TGTGCCAGCAGTTTAGCGGCTAGCGGGAGCCACGAGCAGTACTTC
clone_size: once; d_call: TRBD2; j_call: TRBJ2-1; v_call: TRBV28; cdr3_length: 15; cdr3_aa: CASSGGGRAYNEQFF; cdr3_nt: TGTGCCAGCAGTGGGGGGGGGAGGGCCTACAATGAGCAGTTCTTC
clone_size: .; d_call: .; j_call: TRBJ2-1; v_call: TRBV7-3; cdr3_length: 13; cdr3_aa: CASSLLFPGEQFF; cdr3_nt: TGTGCCAGCAGCTTATTGTTCCCAGGTGAGCAGTTCTTC
clone_size: .; d_call: .; j_call: TRBJ2-2; v_call: TRBV10-2; cdr3_length: 14; cdr3_aa: CASSVTGNTGELFF; cdr3_nt: TGCGCCAGCAGTGTGACGGGAAACACCGGGGAGCTGTTTTTT
clone_size: .; d_call: TRBD1; j_call: TRBJ2-1; v_call: TRBV28; cdr3_length: 14; cdr3_aa: CASSFRDRVSEQFF; cdr3_nt: TGTGCCAGCAGTTTTAGGGACAGGGTTAGTGAGCAGTTCTTC
clone_size: .; d_call: .; j_call: TRBJ2-7; v_call: TRBV7-6; cdr3_length: 12; cdr3_aa: CASSSSSYEQYF; cdr3_nt: TGTGCCAGCAGTTCGAGCTCCTACGAGCAGTACTTC
clone_size: .; d_call: .; j_call: TRBJ2-3; v_call: TRBV27; cdr3_length: 14; cdr3_aa: CASSLRDSTDTQYF; cdr3_nt: TGTGCCAGCAGTTTACGAGATAGCACAGATACGCAGTATTTT
clone_size: few; d_call: TRBD1; j_call: TRBJ1-5; v_call: TRBV28; cdr3_length: 17; cdr3_aa: CASRPGQGIYSNQPQHF; cdr3_nt: TGTGCCAGCAGACCAGGACAGGGAATTTATAGCAATCAGCCCCAGCATTTT
clone_size: .; d_call: TRBD2; j_call: TRBJ2-5; v_call: TRBV7-9; cdr3_length: 18; cdr3_aa: CASSPGLAGDPRQETQYF; cdr3_nt: TGTGCCAGCAGCCCCGGACTAGCGGGGGACCCGCGGCAAGAGACCCAGTACTTC
clone_size: few; d_call: .; j_call: TRBJ1-6; v_call: TRBV7-2; cdr3_length: 14; cdr3_aa: CASSLRHSGSPLHF; cdr3_nt: TGTGCCAGCAGCTTGCGTCATTCGGGTTCACCCCTCCACTTT
clone_size: once; d_call: .; j_call: TRBJ1-3; v_call: TRBV28; cdr3_length: 13; cdr3_aa: CASTIAAGNTIYF; cdr3_nt: TGTGCCAGCACAATTGCGGCTGGAAACACCATATATTTT
clone_size: .; d_call: TRBD1; j_call: TRBJ1-5; v_call: TRBV15; cdr3_length: 16; cdr3_aa: CATSRGQGYSNQPQHF; cdr3_nt: TGTGCCACCAGCAGAGGACAGGGATATAGCAATCAGCCCCAGCATTTT
clone_size: .; d_call: .; j_call: TRBJ1-3; v_call: TRBV30; cdr3_length: 14; cdr3_aa: CAWSRGFTGNTIYF; cdr3_nt: TGTGCCTGGAGTAGGGGGTTTACTGGAAACACCATATATTTT
clone_size: few; d_call: .; j_call: TRBJ2-7; v_call: TRBV25-1; cdr3_length: 11; cdr3_aa: CASSEYSEQYF; cdr3_nt: TGTGCCAGCAGTGAATACAGCGAGCAGTACTTC
clone_size: once; d_call: .; j_call: TRBJ2-1; v_call: TRBV5-8; cdr3_length: 13; cdr3_aa: CASSERSYNEQFF; cdr3_nt: TGTGCCAGCAGCGAGAGGTCCTACAATGAGCAGTTCTTC
clone_size: .; d_call: .; j_call: TRBJ1-5; v_call: TRBV6-1; cdr3_length: 15; cdr3_aa: CASGGWGGSNQPQHF; cdr3_nt: TGTGCCAGCGGGGGGTGGGGGGGTAGCAATCAGCCCCAGCATTTT
clone_size: .; d_call: .; j_call: TRBJ2-5; v_call: TRBV28; cdr3_length: 11; cdr3_aa: CASSPEETQYF; cdr3_nt: TGTGCCAGCAGTCCGGAAGAGACCCAGTACTTC
clone_size: .; d_call: .; j_call: TRBJ1-5; v_call: TRBV6-6; cdr3_length: 16; cdr3_aa: CASSYSRGYSNQPQHF; cdr3_nt: TGTGCCAGCAGTTACTCGCGAGGGTATAGCAATCAGCCCCAGCATTTT
clone_size: .; d_call: TRBD1; j_call: TRBJ2-7; v_call: TRBV18; cdr3_length: 14; cdr3_aa: CASSPGTGVYEQYF; cdr3_nt: TGTGCCAGCTCACCCGGGACAGGGGTCTACGAGCAGTACTTC
clone_size: .; d_call: TRBD1; j_call: TRBJ2-7; v_call: TRBV5-1; cdr3_length: 14; cdr3_aa: CASSLGQGSYEQYF; cdr3_nt: TGCGCCAGCAGCTTGGGACAGGGTAGCTACGAGCAGTACTTC
clone_size: .; d_call: .; j_call: TRBJ1-5; v_call: TRBV5-8; cdr3_length: 15; cdr3_aa: CASSPWSGGYQPQHF; cdr3_nt: TGTGCCAGCAGCCCGTGGTCGGGGGGCTATCAGCCCCAGCATTTT
clone_size: .; d_call: TRBD2; j_call: TRBJ2-1; v_call: TRBV5-1; cdr3_length: 16; cdr3_aa: CASSGGGTSGRNEQFF; cdr3_nt: TGCGCCAGCAGCGGGGGAGGGACTAGCGGGAGAAATGAGCAGTTCTTC